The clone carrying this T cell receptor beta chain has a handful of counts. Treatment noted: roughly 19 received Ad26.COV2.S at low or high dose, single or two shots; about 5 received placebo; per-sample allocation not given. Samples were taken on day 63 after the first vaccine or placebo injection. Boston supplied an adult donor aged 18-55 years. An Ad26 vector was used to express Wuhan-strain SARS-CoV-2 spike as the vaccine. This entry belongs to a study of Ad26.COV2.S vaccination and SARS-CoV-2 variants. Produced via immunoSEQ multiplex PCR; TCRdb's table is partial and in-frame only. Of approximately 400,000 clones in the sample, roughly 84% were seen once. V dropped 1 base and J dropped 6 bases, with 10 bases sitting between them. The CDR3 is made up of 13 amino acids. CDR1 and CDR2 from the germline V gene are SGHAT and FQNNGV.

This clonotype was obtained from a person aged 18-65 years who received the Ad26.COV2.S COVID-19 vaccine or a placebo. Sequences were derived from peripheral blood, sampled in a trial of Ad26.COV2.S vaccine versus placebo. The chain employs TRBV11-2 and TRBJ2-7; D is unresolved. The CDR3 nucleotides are TGTGCCAGCAGCTTAGTATCCGGCCGCGAGCAGTACTTC. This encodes CASSLVSGREQYF.